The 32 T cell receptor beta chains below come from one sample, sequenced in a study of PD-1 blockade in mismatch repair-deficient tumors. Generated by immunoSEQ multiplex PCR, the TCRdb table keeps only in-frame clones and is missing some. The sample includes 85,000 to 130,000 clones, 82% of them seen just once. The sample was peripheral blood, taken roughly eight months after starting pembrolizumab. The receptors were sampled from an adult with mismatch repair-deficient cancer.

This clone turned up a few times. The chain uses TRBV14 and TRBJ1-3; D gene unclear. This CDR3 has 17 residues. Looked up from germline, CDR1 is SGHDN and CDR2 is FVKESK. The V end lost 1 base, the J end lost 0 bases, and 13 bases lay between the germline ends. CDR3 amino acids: CASSQVWGSSSGNTIYF. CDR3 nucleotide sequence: TGTGCCAGCAGCCAAGTTTGGGGTTCAAGCTCTGGAAACACCATATATTTT. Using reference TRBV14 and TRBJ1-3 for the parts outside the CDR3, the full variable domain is EAGVTQFPSHSVIEKGQTVTLRCDPISGHDNLYWYRRVMGKEIKFLLHFVKESKQDESGMPNNRFLAERTGGTYSTLKVQPAELEDSGVYFCASSQVWGSSSGNTIYFGEGSWLTVV.

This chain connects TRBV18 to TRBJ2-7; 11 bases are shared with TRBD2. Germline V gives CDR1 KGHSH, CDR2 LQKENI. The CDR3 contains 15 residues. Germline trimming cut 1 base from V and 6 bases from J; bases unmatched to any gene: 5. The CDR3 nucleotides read TGTGCCAGCTCACCACTAGCGGGAGGGTCAGGCGAGCAGTACTTC. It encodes CASSPLAGGSGEQYF.

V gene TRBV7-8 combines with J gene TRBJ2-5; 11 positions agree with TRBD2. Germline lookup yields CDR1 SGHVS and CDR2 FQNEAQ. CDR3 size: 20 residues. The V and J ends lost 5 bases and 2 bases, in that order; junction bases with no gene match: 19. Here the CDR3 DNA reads TGTGCCAGCAGCCCCACACTAGCGGGAGACCTAAATAGACCTCAAGAGACCCAGTACTTC. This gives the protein CASSPTLAGDLNRPQETQYF.

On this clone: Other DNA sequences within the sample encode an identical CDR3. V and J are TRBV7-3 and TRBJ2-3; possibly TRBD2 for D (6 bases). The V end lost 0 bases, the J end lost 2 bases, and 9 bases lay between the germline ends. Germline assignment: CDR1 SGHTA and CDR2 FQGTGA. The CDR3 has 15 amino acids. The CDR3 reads CASSLTSGPTDTQYF. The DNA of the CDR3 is TGTGCCAGCAGCTTAACTAGCGGACCCACAGATACGCAGTATTTT.

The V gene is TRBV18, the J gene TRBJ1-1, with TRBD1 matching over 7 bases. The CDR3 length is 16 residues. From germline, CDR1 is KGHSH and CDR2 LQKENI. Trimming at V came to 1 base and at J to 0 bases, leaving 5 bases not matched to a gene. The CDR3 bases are TGTGCCAGCTCACCACAACGACAGGGAATGAACACTGAAGCTTTCTTT. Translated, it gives CASSPQRQGMNTEAFF. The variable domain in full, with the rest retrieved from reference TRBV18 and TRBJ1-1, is NAGVMQNPRHLVRRRGQEARLRCSPMKGHSHVYWYRQLPEEGLKFMVYLQKENIIDESGMPKERFSAEFPKEGPSILRIQQVVRGDSAAYFCASSPQRQGMNTEAFFGQGTRLTVV.

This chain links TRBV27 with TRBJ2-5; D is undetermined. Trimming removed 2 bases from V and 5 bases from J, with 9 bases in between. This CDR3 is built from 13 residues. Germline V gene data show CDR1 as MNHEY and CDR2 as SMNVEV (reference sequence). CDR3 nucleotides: TGTGCCAGCAGTTTAAGGTTTCAGGAGACCCAGTACTTC. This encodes CASSLRFQETQYF.

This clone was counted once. The CDR3 region is CASSETEAFF. For the CDR3, the DNA is TGTGCCAGCAGCGAGACTGAAGCTTTCTTT. The V gene is TRBV7-8, the J gene TRBJ1-1; the D is unclear. Germline CDR1 SGHVS, CDR2 FQNEAQ. V was cut by 5 bases and J by 5 bases, with 3 bases left in between. The CDR3 has 10 residues.

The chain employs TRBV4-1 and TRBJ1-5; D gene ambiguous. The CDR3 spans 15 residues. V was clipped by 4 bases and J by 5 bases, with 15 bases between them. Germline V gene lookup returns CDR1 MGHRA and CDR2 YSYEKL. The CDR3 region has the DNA TGCGCCAGCAGCCCAAATCAAGGACCCTATCAGCCCCAGCATTTT. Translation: CASSPNQGPYQPQHF.

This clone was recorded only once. The CDR3 region is CSVVGGAGNEQYF. Here the CDR3 DNA reads TGCAGCGTGGTGGGGGGCGCTGGAAACGAGCAGTACTTC. The J gene is TRBJ2-7, the V gene TRBV29-1; possibly TRBD1 or TRBD2 for D (6 bases each). Germline V gene lookup returns CDR1 SQVTM and CDR2 ANQGSEA. Deletions cut 6 bases from V and 5 bases from J, with 17 bases between. The CDR3 is 13 amino acids.

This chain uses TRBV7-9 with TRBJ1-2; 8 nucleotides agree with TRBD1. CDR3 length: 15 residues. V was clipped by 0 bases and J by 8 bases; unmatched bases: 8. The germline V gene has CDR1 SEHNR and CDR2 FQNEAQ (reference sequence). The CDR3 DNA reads TGTGCCAGCAGCTTAGCGGGATCGACAGGGGTAGGCTACACCTTC. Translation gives CASSLAGSTGVGYTF.

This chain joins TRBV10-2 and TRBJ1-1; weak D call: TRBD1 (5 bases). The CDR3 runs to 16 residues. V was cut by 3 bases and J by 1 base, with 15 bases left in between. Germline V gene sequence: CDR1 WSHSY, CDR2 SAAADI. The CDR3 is CASSEMGDSRNTEAFF. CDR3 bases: TGCGCCAGCAGTGAAATGGGTGACAGTAGGAACACTGAAGCTTTCTTT.

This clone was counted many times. This CDR3 reads CASSQEASGSFNEQFF. Here the CDR3 DNA reads TGTGCCAGCAGCCAAGAAGCTAGCGGGAGTTTTAATGAGCAGTTCTTC. The V gene is TRBV4-2, the J gene TRBJ2-1; 10 bases align to TRBD2. Trimming at V came to 0 bases and at J to 7 bases, leaving 6 bases not matched to a gene. The CDR3 is made up of 16 amino acids. Germline loops: CDR1 LGHNA, CDR2 YNFKEQ.

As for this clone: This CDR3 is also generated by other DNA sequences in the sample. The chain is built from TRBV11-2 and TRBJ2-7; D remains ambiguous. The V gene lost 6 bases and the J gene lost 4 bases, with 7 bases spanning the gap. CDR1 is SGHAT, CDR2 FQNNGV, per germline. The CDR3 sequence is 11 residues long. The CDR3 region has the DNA TGTGCCAGCAGTTTAAATTACGAGCAGTACTTC. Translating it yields CASSLNYEQYF.

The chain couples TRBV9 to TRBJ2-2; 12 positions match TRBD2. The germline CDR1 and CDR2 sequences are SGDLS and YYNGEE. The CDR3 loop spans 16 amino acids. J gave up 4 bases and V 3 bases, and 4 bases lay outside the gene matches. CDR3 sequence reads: CASSGTSGISTGELFF. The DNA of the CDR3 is TGTGCCAGCAGCGGGACTAGCGGGATCTCCACCGGGGAGCTGTTTTTT.

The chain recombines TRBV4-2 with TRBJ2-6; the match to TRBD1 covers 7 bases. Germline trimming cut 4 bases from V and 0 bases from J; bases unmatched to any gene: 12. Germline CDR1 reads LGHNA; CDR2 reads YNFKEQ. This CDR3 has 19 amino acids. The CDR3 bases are TGTGCCAGCAGCCGATCTCAATCGGCAGGGGGCTCTGGGGCCAACGTCCTGACTTTC. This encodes CASSRSQSAGGSGANVLTF.

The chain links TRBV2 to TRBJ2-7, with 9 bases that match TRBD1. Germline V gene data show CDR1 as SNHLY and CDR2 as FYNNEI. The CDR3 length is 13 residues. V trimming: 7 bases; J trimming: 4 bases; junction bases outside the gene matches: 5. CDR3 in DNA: TGTGCCAGCACCCCGGGACAGGGATACGAGCAGTACTTC. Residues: CASTPGQGYEQYF.

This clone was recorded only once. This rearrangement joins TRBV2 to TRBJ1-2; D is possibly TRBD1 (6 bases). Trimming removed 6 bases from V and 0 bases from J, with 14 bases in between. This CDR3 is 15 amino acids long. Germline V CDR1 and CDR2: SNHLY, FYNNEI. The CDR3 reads CASSLYRDSNYGYTF. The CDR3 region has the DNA TGTGCCAGCAGCTTATACAGGGATTCTAACTATGGCTACACCTTC. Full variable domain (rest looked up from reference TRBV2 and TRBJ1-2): EPEVTQTPSHQVTQMGQEVILRCVPISNHLYFYWYRQILGQKVEFLVSFYNNEISEKSEIFDDQFSVERPDGSNFTLKIRSTKLEDSAMYFCASSLYRDSNYGYTFGSGTRLTVV.

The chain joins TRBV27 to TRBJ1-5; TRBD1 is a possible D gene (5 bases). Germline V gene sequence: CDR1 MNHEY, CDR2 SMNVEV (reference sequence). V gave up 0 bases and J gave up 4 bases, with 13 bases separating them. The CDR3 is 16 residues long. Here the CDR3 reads CASSLSRQGGNQPQHF. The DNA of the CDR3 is TGTGCCAGCAGTTTATCCAGGCAGGGAGGGAATCAGCCCCAGCATTTT.

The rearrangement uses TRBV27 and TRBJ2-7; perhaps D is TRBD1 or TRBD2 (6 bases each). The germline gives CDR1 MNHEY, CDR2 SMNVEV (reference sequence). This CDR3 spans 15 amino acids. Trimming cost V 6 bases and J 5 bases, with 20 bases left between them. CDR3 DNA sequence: TGTGCCAGCAGCCTAATAGGGGGGAGCGTCAACGAGCAGTACTTC. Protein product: CASSLIGGSVNEQYF.

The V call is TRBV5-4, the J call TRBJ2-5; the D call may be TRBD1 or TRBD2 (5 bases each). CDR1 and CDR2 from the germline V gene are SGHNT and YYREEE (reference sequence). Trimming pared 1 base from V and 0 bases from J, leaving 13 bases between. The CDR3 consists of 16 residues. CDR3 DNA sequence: TGTGCCAGCAGCTTGCTAGGCAGAGGGGACCAAGAGACCCAGTACTTC. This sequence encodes CASSLLGRGDQETQYF.

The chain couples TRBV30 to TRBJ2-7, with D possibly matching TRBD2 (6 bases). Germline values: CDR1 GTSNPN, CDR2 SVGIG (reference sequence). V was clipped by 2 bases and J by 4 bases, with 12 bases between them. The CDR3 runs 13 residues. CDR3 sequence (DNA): TGTGCCTGGAGTTCGGGAGTAAGATACGAGCAGTACTTC. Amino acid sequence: CAWSSGVRYEQYF.

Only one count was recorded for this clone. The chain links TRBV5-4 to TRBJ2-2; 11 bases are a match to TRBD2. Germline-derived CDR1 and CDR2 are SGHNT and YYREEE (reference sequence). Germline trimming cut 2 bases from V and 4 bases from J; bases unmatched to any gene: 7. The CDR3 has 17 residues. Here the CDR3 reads CASSFLGLADTTGELFF. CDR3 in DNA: TGTGCCAGCAGCTTCCTGGGACTAGCGGACACCACCGGGGAGCTGTTTTTT.

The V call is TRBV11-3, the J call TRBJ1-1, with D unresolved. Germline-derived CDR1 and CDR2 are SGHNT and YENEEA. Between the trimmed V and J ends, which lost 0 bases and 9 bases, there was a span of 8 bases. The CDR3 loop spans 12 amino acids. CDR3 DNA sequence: TGTGCCAGCAGCTTAGATCGCGAAAAAGCTTTCTTT. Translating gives CASSLDREKAFF.

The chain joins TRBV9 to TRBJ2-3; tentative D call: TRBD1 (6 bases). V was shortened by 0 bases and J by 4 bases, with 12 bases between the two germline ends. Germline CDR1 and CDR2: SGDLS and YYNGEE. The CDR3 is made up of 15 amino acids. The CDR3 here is CASSVGLGGADTQYF. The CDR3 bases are TGTGCCAGCAGCGTAGGCCTAGGGGGAGCAGATACGCAGTATTTT.

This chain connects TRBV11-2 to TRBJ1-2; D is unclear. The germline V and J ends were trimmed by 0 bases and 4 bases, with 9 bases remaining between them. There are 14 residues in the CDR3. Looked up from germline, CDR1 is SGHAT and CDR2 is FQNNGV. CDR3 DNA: TGTGCCAGCAGCTTAGATCGGTCTCCCTATGGCTACACCTTC. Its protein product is CASSLDRSPYGYTF.

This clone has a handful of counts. DNA of the CDR3: TGCAGCGTTGAGGGGAGTTACTACGAGCAGTACTTC. Protein sequence: CSVEGSYYEQYF. The genes are TRBV29-1 and TRBJ2-7, with a possible D match to TRBD2 (5 bases). Per the germline V gene, CDR1 is SQVTM and CDR2 is ANQGSEA. Trimming shortened V by 3 bases and J by 3 bases, and 9 bases separated the two germline ends. The CDR3 runs 12 residues.

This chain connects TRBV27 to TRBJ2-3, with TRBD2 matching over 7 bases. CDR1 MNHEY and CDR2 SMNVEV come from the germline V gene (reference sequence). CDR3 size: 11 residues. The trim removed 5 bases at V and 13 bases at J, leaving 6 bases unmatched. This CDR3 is CASSNGGWKYF. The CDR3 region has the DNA TGTGCCAGCAGTAACGGGGGGTGGAAGTATTTT.

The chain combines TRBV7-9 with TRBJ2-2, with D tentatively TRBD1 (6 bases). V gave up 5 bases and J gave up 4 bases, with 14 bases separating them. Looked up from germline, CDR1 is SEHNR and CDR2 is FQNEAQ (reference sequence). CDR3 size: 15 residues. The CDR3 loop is CASSLGTQTTGELFF. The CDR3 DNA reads TGTGCCAGCAGCCTGGGGACACAAACCACCGGGGAGCTGTTTTTT.

For the CDR3, the DNA is TGTGCCAGCAGGGCAGGGGTGAGCGACACTGAAGCTTTCTTT. Translated, it gives CASRAGVSDTEAFF. The chain couples TRBV7-2 to TRBJ1-1, with D maybe TRBD1 (6 bases). Trimming removed 6 bases at V and 3 bases at J, with 14 bases between. The CDR3 is made up of 14 amino acids. In germline, CDR1 is SGHTA, CDR2 FQGNSA.

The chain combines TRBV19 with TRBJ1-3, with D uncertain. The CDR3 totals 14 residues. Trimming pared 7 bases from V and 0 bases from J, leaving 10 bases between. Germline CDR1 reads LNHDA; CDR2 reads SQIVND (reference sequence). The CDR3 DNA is TGTGCCAGTATAGACATTGGCTCTGGAAACACCATATATTTT. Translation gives CASIDIGSGNTIYF.

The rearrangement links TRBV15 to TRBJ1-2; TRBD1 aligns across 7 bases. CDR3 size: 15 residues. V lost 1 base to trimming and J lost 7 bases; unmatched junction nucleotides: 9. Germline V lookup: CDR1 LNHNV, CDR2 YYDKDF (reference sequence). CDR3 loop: CATSRAETGRGGYTF. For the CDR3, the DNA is TGTGCCACCAGCAGAGCGGAGACAGGGCGGGGTGGCTACACCTTC.

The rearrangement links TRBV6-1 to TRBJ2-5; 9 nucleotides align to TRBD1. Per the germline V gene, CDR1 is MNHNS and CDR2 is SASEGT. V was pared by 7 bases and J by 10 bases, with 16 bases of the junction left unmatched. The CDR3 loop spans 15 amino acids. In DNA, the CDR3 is TGTGCCAGCAAGCCTGTGACAGGGGGTGGTTTGGTCCAGTACTTC. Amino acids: CASKPVTGGGLVQYF.